The 21 T cell receptor beta chains below come from one sample, sequenced in a study of monozygotic twins with inflammatory bowel disease. TCRdb reanalyzed the 5' RACE reads, giving one entry per CDR3 protein sequence and no DNA. This sample's table has about 450,000 distinct CDR3 sequences. The sample was blood. The receptor source for this set is a human donor with ulcerative colitis or Crohn's disease, or a healthy co-twin of an affected twin (not recorded which).

This chain uses TRBV28 with TRBJ2-5. The CDR3 runs to 12 residues. Germline V gene data show CDR1 as MDHEN and CDR2 as SYDVKM. CDR3 loop: CASSPSAETQYF. The full variable domain, completed using reference TRBV28 and TRBJ2-5, is DVKVTQSSRYLVKRTGEKVFLECVQDMDHENMFWYRQDPGLGLRLIYFSYDVKMKEKGDIPEGYSVSREKKERFSLILESASTNQTSMYLCASSPSAETQYFGPGTRLLVL.

The chain carries TRBV6-1 and TRBJ2-7. Per germline, CDR1 MNHNS and CDR2 SASEGT. The CDR3 contains 11 residues. CDR3 sequence reads: CASSQLSEQYF.

This rearrangement joins TRBV5-1 to TRBJ2-3. The CDR3 is made up of 15 amino acids. Germline loops: CDR1 SGHRS, CDR2 YFSETQ. CDR3 amino acids: CASSLVGLATDTQYF.

The genes are TRBV7-9 and TRBJ2-7. Germline V gene sequence: CDR1 SEHNR, CDR2 FQNEAQ (reference sequence). There are 13 residues in the CDR3. CDR3 amino acids: CASSSGPRYEQYF.

The chain joins TRBV29-1 to TRBJ2-2; TCRdb calls TRBD1, which cannot be checked without DNA. CDR3 size: 12 residues. Germline V gives CDR1 SQVTM, CDR2 ANQGSEA. The chain's CDR3 is CSVKDRTGELFF.

The chain employs TRBV20-1 and TRBJ2-7; the TCRdb call, TRBD2, lacks DNA for checking. The CDR3 consists of 15 residues. The germline V gene encodes CDR1 DFQATT and CDR2 SNEGSKA (reference sequence). CDR3 loop: CSAKPLAGSSYEQYF.

This chain uses TRBV20-1 with TRBJ2-3; TCRdb picks TRBD1, but there is no DNA to check that call. The CDR3 spans 13 residues. Germline loops: CDR1 DFQATT, CDR2 SNEGSKA (reference sequence). CDR3 in amino acids: CRVQKGSTDTQYF.

This chain uses TRBV19 with TRBJ2-7; the D call from TCRdb, TRBD1, cannot be confirmed without DNA. The CDR3 is 13 residues long. Germline V lookup: CDR1 LNHDA, CDR2 SQIVND (reference sequence). CDR3 residues: CASSPQGFYEQYF.

The J gene is TRBJ2-3, the V gene TRBV5-1; the D call of TRBD1 rests on TCRdb alone, since no DNA is present to check it. Germline lookup yields CDR1 SGHRS and CDR2 YFSETQ. The CDR3 consists of 15 residues. The CDR3 spells CASSPFDRHTDTQYF.

J is TRBJ2-1 and V is TRBV23-1; TCRdb indicates TRBD2, and absent DNA this call remains unverified. TRBV23-1 counts as an open reading frame of uncertain function. The CDR3 consists of 16 residues. CDR3 loop: CASSQPGSPPSNEQFF.

The gene calls are TRBV6-1 and TRBJ1-1; TCRdb outputs TRBD1, but without DNA this stays unchecked. CDR3 size: 15 residues. Germline CDR1 MNHNS, CDR2 SASEGT. This CDR3 reads CASRTQGRPNTEAFF.

The rearrangement links TRBV18 to TRBJ2-7. The length of the CDR3 is 13 residues. From germline, CDR1 is KGHSH and CDR2 LQKENI. CDR3 residues: CASSPPDGTEQYF.

CDR3: CASRDRINEKLFF. This rearrangement joins TRBV19 to TRBJ1-4; TCRdb gives TRBD1 as the D gene, but with no DNA this cannot be confirmed. This CDR3 region has 13 residues. Per the germline V gene, CDR1 is LNHDA and CDR2 is SQIVND (reference sequence).

The chain recombines TRBV12-3 or TRBV12-4 with TRBJ1-2; TCRdb's D gene call, TRBD1, goes unchecked for lack of DNA. The CDR3 is 13 residues long. CDR3 region: CASSFGGTGFLLF.

The chain combines TRBV4-1 with TRBJ2-2; checking the TCRdb D call of TRBD2 is not possible without DNA. The CDR3 consists of 15 residues. Germline V gene lookup returns CDR1 MGHRA and CDR2 YSYEKL. The CDR3 loop is CASSVSGPNTGELFF.

V usage is TRBV29-1 and J usage is TRBJ2-7; with no DNA, the TCRdb D assignment of TRBD1 cannot be verified. Germline lookup yields CDR1 SQVTM and CDR2 ANQGSEA. This CDR3 spans 12 amino acids. The CDR3 spells CSAGGSTYEQYF.

The rearrangement joins TRBV29-1 to TRBJ2-1; the TCRdb call, TRBD1, lacks DNA for checking. Germline loops: CDR1 SQVTM, CDR2 ANQGSEA. The CDR3 runs 14 residues. The CDR3 sequence: CSVDLQVYYNEQFF.

This CDR3 reads CASSWDRPGYEQYF. The chain combines TRBV5-1 with TRBJ2-7. Germline CDR1 and CDR2: SGHRS and YFSETQ. This CDR3 comprises 14 residues.

The CDR3 spells CASILNENTEAFF. This chain links TRBV25-1 with TRBJ1-1. The germline V gene has CDR1 MGHDK and CDR2 SYGVNS. The CDR3 consists of 13 residues.

The V and J genes are TRBV6-2 or TRBV6-3 and TRBJ1-2; the TCRdb D gene call, TRBD1, has no DNA to confirm it. Germline V CDR1 and CDR2: MNHEY, SVGEGT. The CDR3 spans 15 residues. The CDR3: CASSLTGGLDYGYTF.

This rearrangement joins TRBV7-9 to TRBJ2-7; with no DNA, the TCRdb D assignment of TRBD1 cannot be verified. Germline assignment: CDR1 SEHNR and CDR2 FQNEAQ (reference sequence). The CDR3 has 14 amino acids. CDR3 region: CASSLGQGFNEQYF.